This paragraph reports one T cell receptor beta chain. The antigen it binds to is not known. Base qualities were left out, and no much larger clone turns up one base away. The sample comes from a study of shared clonotypes between healthy human individuals (dated by TCRdb to about 2020). Notes on the research overall: A few men and two women, aged 18 to 49 years, made up the cohort. For each donor, three plates each were used for CD4 naive and CD4 memory, two plates were used for CD8 naive, and one plate was used for CD8 memory. Libraries were prepared and TCR repertoires were sequenced by different laboratories using diverse techniques, in order to increase sequencing depth and limit assay-specific biases. Between about 0.9 and 9 billion PBMCs per donor were obtained by leukapheresis. To estimate repertoire size and how much clonotypes are shared between individuals, the study performed deep sequencing of blood TCR repertoires from a few healthy adults. Study-wide findings and limitations: Naive subsets generally had larger estimated clonotype richness than memory subsets did. Sampling was limited to blood, and TCR repertoires in tissue likely differ from TCR repertoires in blood. Pairwise subsampling indicated that sequencing depth was expected to affect the degree of clonotype sharing among donors. Incomplete sequencing was indicated by rarefaction of sorted-subset datasets, despite the large sequencing depth. Sharing across several donors was observed for approximately 5% of naive CD4, 3% to 3.5% of naive CD8, 2% to 2.5% of memory CD4, and approximately 0.41% of memory CD8 clonotypes. The genetic and exposure-history diversity represented was limited by the small number of donors. Clonotypes shared by all four sorted-subset donors showed higher generation probabilities than non-shared clonotypes.

From cysteine to phenylalanine, the CDR3 is 19 amino acids long. Of the read, only the CDR3 DNA is kept; its 57 bases are in frame from base 1. CDR1 and CDR2, looked up from the germline V gene, are LGHNA and YSLEER. The trim is 0 bases for V and 7 bases for J, with a gap of 25 bases between the germline ends. Using the deep immunoSEQ assay, multiplex PCR amplified TCR CDR3 regions from genomic DNA. Genomic DNA extracted from each cell subset was distributed evenly over all wells of several immunoSEQ 96-well plates, and each plate served as one replicate. For sorted subsets, each replicate PCR was loaded with roughly 200 ng genomic DNA, equivalent to 30,000 or so T cell genomes. Purified libraries were quantified with a Qubit 3.0 fluorometer, sized on a Bioanalyzer 2100, and re-quantified with the KAPA Library Quantification kit. Every immunoSEQ 96-well plate was sequenced on a dedicated single-read 150-cycle Illumina NextSeq 550 flow cell. In the original analysis: The immunoSEQ output contained only junctional sequences without quality scores, so filtering could not match that applied to full-length reads. To assign V/J genes and CDR3, sequences were annotated using PyIR, a Python wrapper for IgBLAST v1.9, with IMGT germline references. Reads with weak V/J assignments (E-value above 1e-6), missing CDR3, stop codons, out-of-frame junctions, or ambiguous translated residues were removed. V3J clonotypes were defined as sequences sharing an identical inferred V gene, J gene, and CDR3 amino acid sequence. Percentage overlap between repertoires was calculated by dividing the number of shared unique clonotypes by the size of the smaller repertoire. RTK rarefaction, the Chao1 estimator, and Recon v2.1 estimates of unobserved clonotypes were used to assess repertoire richness. Generation probabilities for all TCRbeta clonotypes obtained by the gDNA method from a handful of donors were computed using OLGA. As stored in TCRdb, this immuneACCESS dataset retains in-frame rearrangements with V and J assigned. A fraction of the clones does not appear; measured against another copy, unresolved V genes explain less than half of the discrepancy, and the remainder lacks a known reason. The V and J calls and clone size were taken over from that table, and D and trimming were inferred from the DNA. The sample table shows 2 million to 2.5 million clones, and under 95% are seen once. The ten largest clones take up 0.37% of the sample.

Healthy HIV-negative adults with no recently reported acute infections or vaccinations were included as donors. Only Caucasian adults living in Nashville, Tennessee, USA were represented among the donors. CD4+ T cells were enriched through magnetic negative selection, after which naive cells were positively selected on CD45RA and the remaining negative fraction served as the memory subset. Blood was collected by leukapheresis, and PBMCs were isolated by Ficoll-Histopaque density gradient centrifugation and then cryopreserved in liquid nitrogen vapor phase. Analytical flow cytometry was used to check the purity and quantity of each magnetically sorted T cell population. From each sorted fraction, genomic DNA was isolated and quantified by UV absorbance on a Nanodrop 2000c.

The sequence was collected from a man between 18 and 29 years old in good health. Some clones in this sample may be carry-over from other donors' samples. The chain uses TRBV4-3 and TRBJ2-1, with TRBD1 perhaps the D gene, on 6 matching bases. Sequenced input: naive CD4+ T cells from PBMCs. Interpreted using the paper, the cell subset or site label stands for: CD45RA+ positively selected. DNA sequence: TGCGCCAGCAGCCAAGATTTGGTGGGGGCCCCCCCCTATTCAAATGAGCAGTTCTTC. It codes for CASSQDLVGAPPYSNEQFF.